One and the same sample provided the 26 T cell receptor beta chains below, sequenced in a study of cytomegalovirus exposure and HLA in healthy donors. The PCR used 60 Vbeta and 13 Jbeta primers. Assay used: immunoSEQ multiplex PCR; TCRdb lists only in-frame clones, some missing. The data hold 65,000 to 90,000 clones, with about four fifths observed a single time. The sample comprised PBMCs. The receptors come from a man between 18 and 35 years old in good health and CMV-seronegative.

CDR3 bases: TGTGCCAGCAGTCTGACCCAGACAGTTAGCAATCAGCCCCAGCATTTT. Protein product: CASSLTQTVSNQPQHF. V is TRBV6-6 and J is TRBJ1-5; D might be TRBD1 (5 bases). Germline V gene sequence: CDR1 MNHNY, CDR2 SVGAGI (reference sequence). CDR3 length: 16 residues. The V end was cut by 5 bases, the J end by 0 bases, with 14 bases between.

This chain connects TRBV27 to TRBJ2-5; a weak D match, TRBD2 (5 bases). Trimming removed 10 bases from V and 7 bases from J, with 22 bases in between. The CDR3 extends over 14 amino acids. Germline V gives CDR1 MNHEY, CDR2 SMNVEV (reference sequence). The CDR3 region has the DNA TGTGCCACCCAGACTGGCGGGCTCCCATGGACCCAGTACTTC. This encodes CATQTGGLPWTQYF.

The chain has TRBV2 and TRBJ1-5; a weak D match, TRBD1 (6 bases). This CDR3 is built from 14 residues. Per germline, CDR1 SNHLY and CDR2 FYNNEI. V lost 7 bases to trimming and J lost 4 bases, with 14 bases between them. The chain's CDR3 is CASKFEGVNQPQHF. DNA for the CDR3: TGTGCCAGCAAGTTCGAGGGGGTAAATCAGCCCCAGCATTTT.

This chain connects TRBV29-1 to TRBJ1-1; 7 bases agree with TRBD1. CDR1 SQVTM and CDR2 ANQGSEA come from the germline V gene. J lost 0 bases, V lost 1 base, and 5 bases had no gene match. The CDR3 is 15 residues long. The CDR3 is CSVEVLGQLNTEAFF. DNA for the CDR3: TGCAGCGTTGAAGTATTGGGACAGTTGAACACTGAAGCTTTCTTT.

V usage is TRBV5-6 and J usage is TRBJ2-1; 9 bases are a match to TRBD2. This CDR3 spans 16 amino acids. Germline lookup yields CDR1 SGHDT and CDR2 YYEEEE. The trim removed 7 bases at V and 2 bases at J, leaving 10 bases unmatched. CDR3 in DNA: TGTGCCAGCCGGGGGAGCGGGGGGCCCGCCTACAATGAGCAGTTCTTC. Translating it yields CASRGSGGPAYNEQFF.

The gene calls are TRBV5-1 and TRBJ2-1, with 9 bases that match TRBD1. The CDR3 has 15 amino acids. Trimming removed 7 bases from V and 7 bases from J; junction bases left unmatched: 12. Germline V CDR1 and CDR2: SGHRS, YFSETQ. The CDR3 DNA sequence: TGCGCCAGCGGAACGGGGGACAGGGAATGGAATGAGCAGTTCTTC. This gives the protein CASGTGDREWNEQFF.

The sample holds a few counts of this clone. The chain links TRBV7-9 to TRBJ1-1; no reliable D call. CDR3 length equals 10 residues. The germline V gene has CDR1 SEHNR and CDR2 FQNEAQ (reference sequence). The CDR3 loop is CTRRVIEAFF. The CDR3 DNA reads TGTACCCGTAGAGTTATTGAAGCTTTCTTT. Looking up the rest from reference TRBV7-9 and TRBJ1-1 gives the full variable domain: DTGVSQNPRHKITKRGQNVTFRCDPISEHNRLYWYRQTLGQGPEFLTYFQNEAQLEKSRLLSDRFSAERPKGSFSTLEIQRTEQGDSAMYLCTRRVIEAFFGQGTRLTVV.

This clone came up a few times. V and J are TRBV7-6 and TRBJ2-7; D remains unclear. Germline values: CDR1 SGHVS, CDR2 FNYEAQ. The V end was cut by 5 bases, the J end by 5 bases, with 10 bases between. CDR3 size: 12 residues. CDR3 nucleotides: TGTGCCAGCAGCGCCAGTGTTAACGAGCAGTACTTC. Protein sequence: CASSASVNEQYF.

The genes are TRBV7-6 and TRBJ2-5; D possibly corresponds to TRBD1 (5 bases). The CDR3 totals 14 residues. Germline CDR1 and CDR2: SGHVS and FNYEAQ. V dropped 4 bases and J dropped 2 bases, with 11 bases sitting between them. The CDR3 sequence is CASSSMGRQETQYF. In nucleotides, the CDR3 is TGTGCCAGCAGCTCCATGGGGCGTCAAGAGACCCAGTACTTC. Variable domain in full (rest from reference TRBV7-6 and TRBJ2-5): GAGVSQSPRYKVTKRGQDVALRCDPISGHVSLYWYRQALGQGPEFLTYFNYEAQQDKSGLPNDRFSAERPEGSISTLTIQRTEQRDSAMYRCASSSMGRQETQYFGPGTRLLVL.

V usage is TRBV28 and J usage is TRBJ2-7; 9 bases map to TRBD2. Germline trimming cut 6 bases from V and 3 bases from J; bases unmatched to any gene: 9. Per the germline V gene, CDR1 is MDHEN and CDR2 is SYDVKM. The CDR3 sequence is 15 residues long. DNA of the CDR3: TGTGCCAGCAGCTTGGTGGGACTAGCCTACTACGAGCAGTACTTC. This encodes CASSLVGLAYYEQYF. The variable domain in full, with the rest retrieved from reference TRBV28 and TRBJ2-7, is DVKVTQSSRYLVKRTGEKVFLECVQDMDHENMFWYRQDPGLGLRLIYFSYDVKMKEKGDIPEGYSVSREKKERFSLILESASTNQTSMYLCASSLVGLAYYEQYFGPGTRLTVT.

CDR3 sequence (DNA): TGTGCCAGCGGAAAGTGGGACGGGAGCTACAATGAGCAGTTCTTC. Protein: CASGKWDGSYNEQFF. This chain joins TRBV9 and TRBJ2-1, with D possibly being TRBD2 (6 bases). Trimming stripped 7 bases from V and 3 bases from J, with 17 bases between. CDR3 size: 15 residues. Germline CDR1 is SGDLS and CDR2 is YYNGEE.

This rearrangement joins TRBV27 to TRBJ2-7; possible D gene TRBD2, 6 bases. From germline, CDR1 is MNHEY and CDR2 SMNVEV (reference sequence). The CDR3 contains 18 residues. V was pared by 8 bases and J by 3 bases, with 29 bases between. The CDR3 DNA sequence: TGTGCCAGCTTACCGTCGGCCCGGTTTTTGCGGGACCACTACGAGCAGTACTTC. Encoded protein: CASLPSARFLRDHYEQYF.

This clone was picked up one time. V and J are TRBV5-8 and TRBJ2-5; 7 bases agree with TRBD2. The J segment lost 9 bases and the V segment lost 4 bases, leaving 15 bases of the junction unmatched. In germline, CDR1 is SGHTS, CDR2 YDEGEE. This CDR3 has 15 amino acids. The CDR3 DNA is TGTGCCAGCAGCCCACTAGCGACAGCCCCCAAGGCCCAGTACTTC. This translates into CASSPLATAPKAQYF. Combining the CDR3 with reference TRBV5-8 and TRBJ2-5 gives the whole variable domain EAGVTQSPTHLIKTRGQQATLRCSPISGHTSVYWYQQALGLGLQFLLWYDEGEERNRGNFPPRFSGRQFPNYSSELNVNALELEDSALYLCASSPLATAPKAQYFGPGTRLLVL.

This clone was recorded once. The chain links TRBV6-1 to TRBJ1-2; 10 bases are shared with TRBD1. The CDR3 is 14 residues long. V lost 8 bases and J lost 2; bases outside the gene matches: 5. CDR1 and CDR2 (germline): MNHNS, SASEGT. Written as DNA, the CDR3 is TGTGCCAGCGAGACAGGGGGCTTAAACTATGGCTACACCTTC. Translation gives CASETGGLNYGYTF.

This clone has just a few counts. The chain employs TRBV5-1 and TRBJ2-2; the D is unclear. Germline lookup yields CDR1 SGHRS and CDR2 YFSETQ. V lost 4 bases, J lost 0 bases, and 7 bases lay in between. This CDR3 region has 14 residues. The CDR3 reads CASSLEPNTGELFF. In DNA form, the CDR3 reads TGCGCCAGCAGCCTTGAGCCGAACACCGGGGAGCTGTTTTTT.

The gene calls are TRBV28 and TRBJ1-1; D gene unclear. The V end was cut by 1 base, the J end by 4 bases, with 7 bases between. Per germline, CDR1 MDHEN and CDR2 SYDVKM. This CDR3 has 13 residues. The CDR3 nucleotides are TGTGCCAGCAGTTTATCCGGGGTCACTGAAGCTTTCTTT. Protein product: CASSLSGVTEAFF. The full variable domain, completed using reference TRBV28 and TRBJ1-1, is DVKVTQSSRYLVKRTGEKVFLECVQDMDHENMFWYRQDPGLGLRLIYFSYDVKMKEKGDIPEGYSVSREKKERFSLILESASTNQTSMYLCASSLSGVTEAFFGQGTRLTVV.

The rearrangement uses TRBV27 and TRBJ2-7; TRBD1 agrees at 8 bases. Germline CDR1 is MNHEY and CDR2 is SMNVEV (reference sequence). V shed 6 bases and J 1 base; nucleotides not matched to a gene: 2. The CDR3 loop spans 13 amino acids. The CDR3 DNA reads TGTGCCAGCAGCCGGACAGGGTCCTACGAGCAGTACTTC. As protein: CASSRTGSYEQYF.

This chain joins TRBV27 and TRBJ2-5; 10 bases fit TRBD1. There are 18 residues in the CDR3. Germline V gene data show CDR1 as MNHEY and CDR2 as SMNVEV (reference sequence). The ends lost 1 base at V and 3 bases at J; junction bases unmatched: 11. The CDR3 bases are TGTGCCAGCAGTTTATTCCCGACAGGGGGCACGTCGGAAGAGACCCAGTACTTC. The encoded protein is CASSLFPTGGTSEETQYF.

The gene calls are TRBV28 and TRBJ1-4; 7 nucleotides line up with TRBD1. The CDR3 length is 15 residues. CDR1 and CDR2 (germline): MDHEN, SYDVKM. Trimming took 4 bases from V and 8 from J; bases not matched to a gene: 10. The CDR3 protein is CASSSDREVREKLFF. DNA of the CDR3: TGTGCCAGCAGTTCCGACAGGGAAGTAAGAGAAAAACTGTTTTTT. The variable domain in full, with the rest retrieved from reference TRBV28 and TRBJ1-4, is DVKVTQSSRYLVKRTGEKVFLECVQDMDHENMFWYRQDPGLGLRLIYFSYDVKMKEKGDIPEGYSVSREKKERFSLILESASTNQTSMYLCASSSDREVREKLFFGSGTQLSVL.

The gene calls are TRBV5-1 and TRBJ2-3; D uncertain. This CDR3 has 14 amino acids. Trimming took 3 bases from V and 0 from J, leaving 8 bases between them. Germline lookup yields CDR1 SGHRS and CDR2 YFSETQ. The CDR3 loop reads CASSSLESTDTQYF. The DNA for the CDR3 is TGCGCCAGCAGCTCATTAGAGAGCACAGATACGCAGTATTTT.

With regard to this clone: The sample contains more than one DNA sequence encoding this CDR3. The rearrangement uses TRBV7-3 and TRBJ1-1, with D possibly matching TRBD1 (6 bases). Trimming cost V 0 bases and J 3 bases, with 11 bases left between them. Looked up from germline, CDR1 is SGHTA and CDR2 is FQGTGA. CDR3 size: 15 residues. Here the CDR3 reads CASSLTGQGYTEAFF. CDR3 coding DNA: TGTGCCAGCAGCTTAACAGGTCAGGGGTACACTGAAGCTTTCTTT. The complete variable domain, with remaining parts taken from reference TRBV7-3 and TRBJ1-1, reads GAGVSQTPSNKVTEKGKYVELRCDPISGHTALYWYRQSLGQGPEFLIYFQGTGAADDSGLPNDRFFAVRPEGSVSTLKIQRTERGDSAVYLCASSLTGQGYTEAFFGQGTRLTVV.

The chain uses TRBV28 and TRBJ2-7, with D hard to call. Per germline, CDR1 MDHEN and CDR2 SYDVKM. The CDR3 contains 10 residues. V was shortened by 2 bases and J by 6 bases, with 2 bases between the two germline ends. The CDR3: CASSLREQYF. The CDR3 region has the DNA TGTGCCAGCAGTTTACGCGAGCAGTACTTC. The variable domain in full, with the rest retrieved from reference TRBV28 and TRBJ2-7, is DVKVTQSSRYLVKRTGEKVFLECVQDMDHENMFWYRQDPGLGLRLIYFSYDVKMKEKGDIPEGYSVSREKKERFSLILESASTNQTSMYLCASSLREQYFGPGTRLTVT.

The genes are TRBV4-2 and TRBJ2-7; 11 bases fit TRBD2. The V segment lost 0 bases and the J segment 2 bases; nucleotides outside the gene matches: 15. From germline, CDR1 is LGHNA and CDR2 YNFKEQ. There are 20 residues in the CDR3. CDR3 residues: CASSQDLYRMRLAGTYEQYF. Written as DNA, the CDR3 is TGTGCCAGCAGCCAAGATCTATATAGAATGAGACTAGCGGGAACCTACGAGCAGTACTTC.

The chain carries TRBV7-2 and TRBJ2-7; the D gene is possibly TRBD1 (6 bases). Germline CDR1 reads SGHTA; CDR2 reads FQGNSA. Trimming pared 4 bases from V and 4 bases from J, leaving 17 bases between. The CDR3 contains 15 residues. The CDR3 region has the DNA TGTGCCAGCAGCTACCCACAGGGAGAGGGTTACGAGCAGTACTTC. This gives the protein CASSYPQGEGYEQYF.

This chain connects TRBV4-2 to TRBJ1-2; possible D gene TRBD1, 6 bases. The CDR3 sequence is 14 residues long. Germline CDR1 and CDR2: LGHNA and YNFKEQ. V was trimmed by 3 bases and J by 5 bases, leaving 13 bases between them. The CDR3 loop is CASSQAGTGYGYTF. CDR3 sequence (DNA): TGTGCCAGCAGCCAGGCCGGTACAGGGTATGGCTACACCTTC.

This clone was seen only a few times. The chain recombines TRBV6-5 with TRBJ2-7, with D possibly TRBD1 on 7 matching bases. The CDR3 totals 13 residues. CDR1 is MNHEY, CDR2 SVGAGI, per germline. With 7 bases removed from V and 5 bases from J, the gap between germline ends came to 15 bases. CDR3 amino acids: CASTSSRGDEQYF. The DNA for the CDR3 is TGTGCCAGCACCTCTTCCAGGGGGGACGAGCAGTACTTC.